Sequencing of this T cell receptor (beta chain) was carried out in a study of blood T cell repertoires in COVID-19. This CDR3 spans 19 amino acids. Germline V gene sequence: CDR1 SGHRS, CDR2 YFSETQ. V gave up 4 bases and J gave up 2 bases; unmatched junction bases: 17. Methods used by the authors: For nucleated cells, counts were estimated from reference gene primer amplification. Profiled with immunoSEQ multiplex PCR; TCRdb holds only in-frame clones, not every one. The V and J calls and clone size are taken from that table; D and trimming were inferred from the DNA. The table lists roughly 70,000 clones, more than 65% of them singletons.

The sequencing input was peripheral blood. This chain links TRBV5-1 with TRBJ2-3; 9 nucleotides line up with TRBD1. The clonotype comes from a woman aged 55-69 years with acute or convalescent COVID-19. The CDR3 spells CASSPVPGQGLGNTDTQYF. CDR3 sequence (DNA): TGCGCCAGCAGCCCCGTCCCGGGACAGGGATTGGGAAACACAGATACGCAGTATTTT.